The present TCR beta chain was sequenced within a study of CD8 T cells in Susac syndrome. At the level of the study: Within the sequenced Susac syndrome patient group, five or six exhibited active disease and fewer than ten were in remission.

Reverse transcription of roughly 0.5 to 1 ug RNA was performed with random hexamers. TCRdb reanalysed the immunoSEQ multiplex PCR reads using MiXCR and keeps one entry per CDR3 protein. The sample yields under 80,000 distinct CDR3 sequences, around 93% seen once. The table lists this clonotype with a few counts. This sequence originates from a human donor with Susac syndrome. The sequenced material came from CD4+ T cells from PBMCs.

The CDR3 sequence is CASSLLGYTQYF. The CDR3 DNA reads as TGTGCCAGCAGCTTACTCGGCTATACGCAGTATTTT. The gene calls are TRBV7-8 and TRBJ2-3; D unresolved. The CDR3 is 12 amino acids. The V end was cut by 2 bases, the J end by 7 bases, with 7 bases between. Germline lookup yields CDR1 SGHVS and CDR2 FQNEAQ.